These T cell receptor beta chains were read from a single sample in a study of blood T cell repertoires in COVID-19. Measured with immunoSEQ multiplex PCR; TCRdb has only the in-frame clones, and not every one. The repertoire has approximately 300,000 clones, about nine tenths of them found once; the top ten carry around 9%. Source material: PBMCs or T cells enriched from blood (not recorded which). The receptors come from a woman in her 30s who had recovered from COVID-19. CDR3s include the opening cysteine and the closing phenylalanine or tryptophan. Each record gives: J gene, V gene, CDR3 protein.

J gene: TRBJ1-3
V gene: TRBV5-1
CDR3 protein: CASSVDGAGTGNTIYF

J gene: TRBJ2-5
V gene: TRBV11-2
CDR3 protein: CASSLDWGASGSVETQYF

J gene: TRBJ2-7
V gene: TRBV6-5
CDR3 protein: CASSYQPGPSYEQYF

J gene: TRBJ2-7
V gene: TRBV6-5
CDR3 protein: CASSYSSVYMNEQYF

J gene: TRBJ1-5
V gene: TRBV7-2
CDR3 protein: CASSLALGSQGPQHF

J gene: TRBJ2-7
V gene: TRBV6-5
CDR3 protein: CASSYEGRTATYEQYF

J gene: TRBJ1-2
V gene: TRBV6-5
CDR3 protein: CASSYSTDDGYTF

J gene: TRBJ2-2
V gene: TRBV10-1
CDR3 protein: CASTAPQGDGPGELFF

J gene: TRBJ2-7
V gene: TRBV11-2
CDR3 protein: CASSSTQESRYEQYF

J gene: TRBJ2-1
V gene: TRBV4-2
CDR3 protein: CASSQGRISGGSVF

J gene: TRBJ2-7
V gene: TRBV7-2
CDR3 protein: CASSQGLAGAYEQYF

J gene: TRBJ2-3
V gene: TRBV11-3
CDR3 protein: CASSLRNSATDTQYF

J gene: TRBJ2-5
V gene: TRBV28
CDR3 protein: CASSRETQYF

J gene: TRBJ2-5
V gene: TRBV5-1
CDR3 protein: CASSREGWETQYF

J gene: TRBJ1-2
V gene: TRBV3-1/TRBV3-2
CDR3 protein: CASSQTNNYGYTF

J gene: TRBJ2-1
V gene: TRBV27
CDR3 protein: CASSLRTSGYNEQFF

J gene: TRBJ2-1
V gene: TRBV4-1
CDR3 protein: CASSQVSRSYNEQFF

J gene: TRBJ1-4
V gene: TRBV5-1
CDR3 protein: CASSYTTTGVGVKLFF

J gene: TRBJ1-1
V gene: TRBV30
CDR3 protein: CAWSPSPGTGVSRTKYEAFF

J gene: TRBJ1-1
V gene: TRBV27
CDR3 protein: CASSLSAQFGGRTEAFF

J gene: TRBJ2-1
V gene: TRBV10-3
CDR3 protein: CAIKGLALDEQFF

J gene: TRBJ2-7
V gene: TRBV9
CDR3 protein: CASSVGAGSYEQYF

J gene: TRBJ1-1
V gene: TRBV19
CDR3 protein: CASSLDSLNTEAFF

J gene: TRBJ2-7
V gene: TRBV13
CDR3 protein: CASSFGLAYEQYF

J gene: TRBJ2-1
V gene: TRBV5-1
CDR3 protein: CASAPGQSYNEQFF

J gene: TRBJ2-7
V gene: TRBV6-5
CDR3 protein: CASSYRDSEDEQYF

J gene: TRBJ2-2
V gene: TRBV5-1
CDR3 protein: CASSRRLSSGKYGELFF

J gene: TRBJ2-7
V gene: TRBV4-1
CDR3 protein: CASSHGTSGSYEQYF

J gene: TRBJ2-2
V gene: TRBV10-2
CDR3 protein: CASSASGSPTNTGELFF

J gene: TRBJ1-1
V gene: TRBV27
CDR3 protein: CASSLYELLGDINWRTEAFF

J gene: TRBJ1-3
V gene: TRBV15
CDR3 protein: CATSYGTTGNTIYF

J gene: TRBJ2-4
V gene: TRBV5-1
CDR3 protein: CASSVNRSRLVKGAKNIQYF

J gene: TRBJ2-7
V gene: TRBV7-9
CDR3 protein: CASSFSYPSGSGYEQYF

J gene: TRBJ2-1
V gene: TRBV11-3
CDR3 protein: CASSLRDHNEQFF

J gene: TRBJ1-5
V gene: TRBV6-5
CDR3 protein: CASSPPTQPQHF